This T cell receptor beta chain was obtained from a study of control samples from healthy donors and cancer patients. This CDR3 has 18 amino acids. Germline CDR1 and CDR2: GTSNPN and SVGIG (reference sequence). The V end was cut by 0 bases, the J end by 1 base, with 16 bases between. Generated by immunoSEQ multiplex PCR, the TCRdb table keeps only in-frame clones and is missing some. The profile shows roughly 95,000 clones, around nine tenths of them singletons. Sequenced: blood. The sequence came from a human donor in good health. The donor label of this sample is uncertain. The chain links TRBV30 to TRBJ2-6; the D call may be TRBD1 or TRBD2 (5 bases each). The CDR3 bases are TGTGCCTGGAGTGTATTAGGGACCCACCCTTCTGGGGCCAACGTCCTGACTTTC. Translation: CAWSVLGTHPSGANVLTF.